This T cell receptor (beta chain) was retrieved from a study of immune evolution from preneoplasia to lung adenocarcinoma. Here immunoSEQ multiplex PCR was the method, and the copy in TCRdb shows in-frame clones only, minus some. Here the sample spans roughly 5,400 clones, about four fifths being singletons. Sequenced input: FFPE adjacent normal lung tissue. The receptor's source is a donor aged 70 or over with lung adenocarcinoma.

This CDR3 reads CASSLSVGTSGTGEQYF. The CDR3 nucleotides read TGTGCCAGCAGCCTATCGGTAGGGACTAGCGGGACGGGGGAGCAGTACTTC. The chain recombines TRBV27 with TRBJ2-7, with 13 bases matching TRBD2. Looked up from germline, CDR1 is MNHEY and CDR2 is SMNVEV (reference sequence). The CDR3 spans 17 residues. J was trimmed by 7 bases and V by 6 bases; bases with no gene match: 15.